The present T cell receptor (beta chain) was sequenced within a study of blood T cell repertoires in COVID-19. The wider study: T cells, B-cell-depleted T cells, or PBMCs supplied cDNA or gDNA.

Using immunoSEQ multiplex PCR, the repertoire was profiled, and TCRdb retains in-frame clones only, with some absent. The sample holds fewer than 200,000 clones; 70% to 90% are singletons and the top ten take around 4.8%. Participant age was about 18 to 89 years, and participants resided in 25 or so US areas. This clone was recorded once. The sample holds other DNA sequences that translate to the same CDR3. The clonotype originates from a woman between 50 and 59 years old who had recovered from COVID-19. Sequencing was carried out using PBMCs or T cells enriched from blood (not recorded which).

CDR3 nucleotide sequence: TGTGCCAGCAGCCAAGATGGAGGGCAGCCCCAGCATTTT. This gives the protein CASSQDGGQPQHF. The gene calls are TRBV3-1 (or the pseudogene TRBV3-2) and TRBJ1-5, with unresolved D. CDR3 length: 13 residues. Deletions cut 0 bases from V and 7 bases from J, with 7 bases between. Germline V gene sequence: CDR1 LGHDT, CDR2 YNNKEL (reference sequence).